This T cell receptor (beta chain) was recovered during a study of technical replicates of blood from a handful of donors. Trimming removed 4 bases at V and 0 bases at J, with 9 bases between. Looked up from germline, CDR1 is MGHDK and CDR2 is SYGVNS. This CDR3 region has 15 residues. Measured with immunoSEQ multiplex PCR; TCRdb has only the in-frame clones, and not every one. This sample has approximately 76,000 clones; 80% to 90% occur once, and the top ten carry about 5%. Source material: PBMCs. The chain links TRBV25-1 to TRBJ2-2; no definite D call. The clonotype was recovered from a human donor in good health. Some clones in this sample may be carry-over from other donors' samples. CDR3 amino acids: CASSAIRPNTGELFF. Here the CDR3 DNA reads TGTGCCAGCAGTGCCATCAGGCCGAACACCGGGGAGCTGTTTTTT.